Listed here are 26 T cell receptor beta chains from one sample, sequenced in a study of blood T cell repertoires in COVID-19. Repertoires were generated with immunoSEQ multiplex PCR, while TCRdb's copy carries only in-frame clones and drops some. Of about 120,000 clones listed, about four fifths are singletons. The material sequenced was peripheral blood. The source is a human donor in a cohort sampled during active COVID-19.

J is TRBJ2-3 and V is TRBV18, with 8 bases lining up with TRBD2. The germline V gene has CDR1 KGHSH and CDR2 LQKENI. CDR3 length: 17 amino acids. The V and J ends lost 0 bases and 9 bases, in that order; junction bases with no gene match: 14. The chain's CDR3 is CASSPPGLGGERKTQYF. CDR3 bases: TGTGCCAGCTCACCACCGGGCCTCGGGGGGGAGAGAAAAACGCAGTATTTT.

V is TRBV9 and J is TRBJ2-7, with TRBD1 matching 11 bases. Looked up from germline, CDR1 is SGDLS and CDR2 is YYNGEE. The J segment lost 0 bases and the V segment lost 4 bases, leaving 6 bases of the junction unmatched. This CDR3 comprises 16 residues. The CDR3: CASSTGGTGGSYEQYF. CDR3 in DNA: TGTGCCAGCAGCACAGGAGGGACAGGGGGCTCCTACGAGCAGTACTTC.

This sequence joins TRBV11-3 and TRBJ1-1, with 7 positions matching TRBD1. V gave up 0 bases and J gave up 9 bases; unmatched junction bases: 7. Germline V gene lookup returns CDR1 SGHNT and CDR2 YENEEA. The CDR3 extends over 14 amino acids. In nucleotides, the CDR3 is TGTGCCAGCAGCTTAGATGCCCTACAGGGGCAAGCTTTCTTT. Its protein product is CASSLDALQGQAFF.

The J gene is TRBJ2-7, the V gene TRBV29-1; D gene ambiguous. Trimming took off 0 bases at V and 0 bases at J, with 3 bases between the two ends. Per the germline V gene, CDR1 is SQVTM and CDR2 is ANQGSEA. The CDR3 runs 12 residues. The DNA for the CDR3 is TGCAGCGTTGAAGACTACTCCTACGAGCAGTACTTC. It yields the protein CSVEDYSYEQYF.

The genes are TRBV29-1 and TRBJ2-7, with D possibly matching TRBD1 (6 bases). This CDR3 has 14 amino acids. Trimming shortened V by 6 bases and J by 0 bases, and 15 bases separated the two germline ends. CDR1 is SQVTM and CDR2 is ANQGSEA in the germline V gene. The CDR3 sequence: CSVASGTTSYEQYF. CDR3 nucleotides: TGCAGCGTCGCCTCCGGGACAACCTCCTACGAGCAGTACTTC.

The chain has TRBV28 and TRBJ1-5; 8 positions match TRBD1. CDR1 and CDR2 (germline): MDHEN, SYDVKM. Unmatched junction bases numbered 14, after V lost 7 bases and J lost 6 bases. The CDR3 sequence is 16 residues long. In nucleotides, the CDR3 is TGTGCCAGCACCCTTCGGACAGGGCGATGGCGTCAGCCCCAGCATTTT. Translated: CASTLRTGRWRQPQHF.

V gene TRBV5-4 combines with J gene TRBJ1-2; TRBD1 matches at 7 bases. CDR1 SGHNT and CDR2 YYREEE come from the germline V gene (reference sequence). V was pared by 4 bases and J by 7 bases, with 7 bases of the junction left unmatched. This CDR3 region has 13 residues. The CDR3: CASSRSDRVGYTF. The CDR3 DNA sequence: TGTGCCAGCAGCAGATCAGACAGGGTTGGCTACACCTTC.

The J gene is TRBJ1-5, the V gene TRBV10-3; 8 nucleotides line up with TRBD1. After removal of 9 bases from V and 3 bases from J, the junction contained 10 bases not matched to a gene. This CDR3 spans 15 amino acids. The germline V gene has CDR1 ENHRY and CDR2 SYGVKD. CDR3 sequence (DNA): TGTGCCATTCAGTCAGCGACAGGGGCCAATCAGCCCCAGCATTTT. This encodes CAIQSATGANQPQHF.

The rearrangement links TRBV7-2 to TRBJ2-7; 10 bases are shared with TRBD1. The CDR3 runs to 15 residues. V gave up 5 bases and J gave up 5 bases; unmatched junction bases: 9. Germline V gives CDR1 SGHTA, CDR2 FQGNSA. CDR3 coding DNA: TGTGCCAGCAGCGCCCGGGACAGGGGTTTCCACGAGCAGTACTTC. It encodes CASSARDRGFHEQYF.

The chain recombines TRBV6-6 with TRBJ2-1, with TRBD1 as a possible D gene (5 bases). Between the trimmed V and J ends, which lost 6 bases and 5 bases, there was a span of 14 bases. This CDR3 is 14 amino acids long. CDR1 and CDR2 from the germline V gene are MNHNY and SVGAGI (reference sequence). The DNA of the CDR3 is TGTGCCAGCAGCCCTCCTAGGGGCAACAATGAGCAGTTCTTC. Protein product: CASSPPRGNNEQFF.

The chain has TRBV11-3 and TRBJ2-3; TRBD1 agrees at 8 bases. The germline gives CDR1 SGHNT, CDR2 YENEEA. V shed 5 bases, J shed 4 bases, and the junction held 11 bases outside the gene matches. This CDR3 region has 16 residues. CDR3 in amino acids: CASSLGDRHASDTQYF. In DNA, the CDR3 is TGTGCCAGCAGCCTAGGGGACAGGCACGCCTCAGATACGCAGTATTTT.

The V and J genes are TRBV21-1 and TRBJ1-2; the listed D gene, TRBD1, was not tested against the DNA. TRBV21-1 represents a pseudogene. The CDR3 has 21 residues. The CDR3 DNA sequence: TGTGCCAGCAGCTTCCCTCGCAGGGGGGACAGGGGACGTAGTGGGAACTATGGCTACACCTTC. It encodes CASSFPRRGDRGRSGNYGYTF.

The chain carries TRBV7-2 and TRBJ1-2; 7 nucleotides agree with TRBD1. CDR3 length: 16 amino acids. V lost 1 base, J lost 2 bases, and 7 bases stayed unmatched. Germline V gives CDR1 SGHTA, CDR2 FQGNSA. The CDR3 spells CASSLGQGLENYGYTF. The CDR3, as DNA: TGTGCCAGCAGCTTAGGACAGGGCCTTGAAAACTATGGCTACACCTTC.

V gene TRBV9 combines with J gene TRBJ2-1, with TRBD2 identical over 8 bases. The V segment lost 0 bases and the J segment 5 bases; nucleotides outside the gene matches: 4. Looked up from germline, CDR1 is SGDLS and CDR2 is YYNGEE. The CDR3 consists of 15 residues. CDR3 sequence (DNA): TGTGCCAGCAGCGTAGGGACTAGCAGAAACAATGAGCAGTTCTTC. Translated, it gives CASSVGTSRNNEQFF.

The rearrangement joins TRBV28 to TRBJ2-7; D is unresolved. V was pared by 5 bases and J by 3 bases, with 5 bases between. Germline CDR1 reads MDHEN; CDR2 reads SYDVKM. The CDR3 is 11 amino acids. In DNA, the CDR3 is TGTGCCAGCAGTCAAAACTACGAGCAGTACTTC. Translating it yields CASSQNYEQYF.

CDR3 bases: TGTGCCAGCAGTTTAGTAGATGCGGGAGGGATTTACAATGAGCAGTTCTTC. As protein: CASSLVDAGGIYNEQFF. V usage is TRBV27 and J usage is TRBJ2-1; 9 nucleotides line up with TRBD2. The V gene's germline CDR1 is MNHEY and CDR2 SMNVEV (reference sequence). Unmatched junction bases numbered 9, after V lost 2 bases and J lost 4 bases. This CDR3 spans 17 amino acids.

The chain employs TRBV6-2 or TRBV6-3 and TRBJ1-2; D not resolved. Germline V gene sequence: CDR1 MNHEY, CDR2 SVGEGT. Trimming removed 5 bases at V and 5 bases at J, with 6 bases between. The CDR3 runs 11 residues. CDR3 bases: TGTGCCAGCAGTAACCGGTATGGCTACACCTTC. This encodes CASSNRYGYTF.

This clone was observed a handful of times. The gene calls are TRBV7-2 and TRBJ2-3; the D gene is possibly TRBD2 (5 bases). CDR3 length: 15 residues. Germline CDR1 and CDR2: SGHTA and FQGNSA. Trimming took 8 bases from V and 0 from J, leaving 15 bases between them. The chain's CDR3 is CASLREYSSTDTQYF. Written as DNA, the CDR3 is TGTGCCAGCCTGAGGGAGTACTCTAGCACAGATACGCAGTATTTT.

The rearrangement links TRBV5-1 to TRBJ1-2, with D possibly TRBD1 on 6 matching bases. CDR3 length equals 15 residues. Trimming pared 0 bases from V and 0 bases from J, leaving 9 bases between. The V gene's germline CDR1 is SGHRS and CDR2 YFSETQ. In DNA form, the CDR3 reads TGCGCCAGCAGCTTGGACGGACAGCCTAACTATGGCTACACCTTC. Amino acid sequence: CASSLDGQPNYGYTF.

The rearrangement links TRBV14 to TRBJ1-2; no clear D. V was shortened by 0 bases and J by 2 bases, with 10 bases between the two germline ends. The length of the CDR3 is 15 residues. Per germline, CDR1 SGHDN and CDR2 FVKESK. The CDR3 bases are TGTGCCAGCAGCCAAGACTCGGACTGGAACTATGGCTACACCTTC. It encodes CASSQDSDWNYGYTF.

The CDR3, as DNA: TGTGCCAGCAGCTTAGAGGGGACAATACGAAAGCAGTACTTC. Amino acid sequence: CASSLEGTIRKQYF. The rearrangement links TRBV11-2 to TRBJ2-7, with D possibly being TRBD1 (6 bases). This CDR3 spans 14 amino acids. Germline CDR1 SGHAT, CDR2 FQNNGV. V was clipped by 0 bases and J by 8 bases, with 14 bases between them.

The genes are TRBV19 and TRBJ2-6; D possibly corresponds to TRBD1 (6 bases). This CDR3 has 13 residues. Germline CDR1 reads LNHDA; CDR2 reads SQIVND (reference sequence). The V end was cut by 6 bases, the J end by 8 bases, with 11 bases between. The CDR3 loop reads CASSPGETNVLTF. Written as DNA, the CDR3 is TGTGCCAGTAGCCCAGGGGAGACCAACGTCCTGACTTTC.

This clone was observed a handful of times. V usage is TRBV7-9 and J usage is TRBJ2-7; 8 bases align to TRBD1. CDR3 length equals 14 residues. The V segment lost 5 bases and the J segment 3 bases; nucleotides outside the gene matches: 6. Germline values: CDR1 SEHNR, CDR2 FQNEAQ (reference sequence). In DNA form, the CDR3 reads TGTGCCAGCAGCCTGTGGGACAGGAGCTACGAGCAGTACTTC. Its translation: CASSLWDRSYEQYF.

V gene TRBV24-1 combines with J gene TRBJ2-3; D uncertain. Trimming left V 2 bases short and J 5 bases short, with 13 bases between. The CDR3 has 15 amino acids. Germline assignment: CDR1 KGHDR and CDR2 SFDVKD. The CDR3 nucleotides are TGTGCCACCAGTGATTCCCAAACCTACGAAGATACGCAGTATTTT. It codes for CATSDSQTYEDTQYF.

Here the CDR3 reads CASSLGQVAGGGTQYF. In DNA, the CDR3 is TGTGCCAGCAGCTTGGGTCAGGTGGCGGGGGGAGGGACCCAGTACTTC. This chain connects TRBV7-2 to TRBJ2-5; 8 nucleotides align to TRBD2. Germline lookup yields CDR1 SGHTA and CDR2 FQGNSA. This CDR3 contains 16 residues. Trimming took 3 bases from V and 7 from J; bases not matched to a gene: 13.

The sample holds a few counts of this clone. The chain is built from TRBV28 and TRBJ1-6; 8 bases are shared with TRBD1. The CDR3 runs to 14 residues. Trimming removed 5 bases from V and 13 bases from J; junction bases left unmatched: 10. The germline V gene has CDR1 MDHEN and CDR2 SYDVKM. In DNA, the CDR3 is TGTGCCAGCAGTCCGACAGGGGCAACTTCGCCCCTCCACTTT. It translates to CASSPTGATSPLHF.